Below are 8 T cell receptor beta chains sequenced from a single sample in a study of human T cells and chemical hapten exposure (dated by TCRdb to the early 2020s). According to the study, the label for this sample's time point signals: pre-sensitization, week 0. The treatment or condition label for this specimen denotes: therapeutic diphenylcyclopropenone sensitization with weekly scalp DPC. Total RNA was extracted from unfractionated whole blood collected in Tempus Blood RNA tubes. Libraries were built with RACE. This sample was sequenced with a NextSeq 500. The public reads were reanalyzed by TCRdb: fastp trimming at Q25, MiXCR alignment, in-frame beta chains only. When rows share a CDR3 protein, they turn into one entry using the most common DNA and genes. The sample includes about 55,000 distinct CDR3 sequences, with around a tenth observed a single time. Approximately 9.7% of the sample lies in the top ten.

This sample comprised whole blood, obtained in connection with sensitization to the hapten diphenylcyclopropenone (DPC). The receptors shown here come from a woman aged 25-40 years with alopecia areata. Some clones in this sample may be carry-over from other donors' samples.

V and J are TRBV4-1 and TRBJ2-5; D unresolved. The CDR3 covers 14 residues. Trimming took off 0 bases at V and 2 bases at J, with 7 bases between the two ends. Germline V gene sequence: CDR1 MGHRA, CDR2 YSYEKL. CDR3 nucleotides: TGCGCCAGCAGCCAAGATCCAGCACAAGAGACCCAGTACTTC. This sequence encodes CASSQDPAQETQYF.

This clonotype appeared many times. This chain links TRBV20-1 with TRBJ1-4; a possible D gene is TRBD1 (5 bases). The V gene's germline CDR1 is DFQATT and CDR2 SNEGSKA (reference sequence). The V gene lost 0 bases and the J gene lost 8 bases, with 16 bases spanning the gap. The CDR3 contains 15 residues. CDR3 coding DNA: TGCAGTGCTAGAGACCCCGACAGAAGGAGGGAAAAACTGTTTTTT. This sequence encodes CSARDPDRRREKLFF.

This clonotype appeared many times. This chain links TRBV12-3 or TRBV12-4 with TRBJ1-6; D unresolved. The CDR3 is 13 residues long. Trimming pared 2 bases from V and 14 bases from J, leaving 13 bases between. CDR3 residues: CASSLTAVGTLHF. DNA of the CDR3: TGTGCCAGCAGTTTAACGGCAGTAGGGACCCTCCACTTT.

This clonotype was detected only a few times. The chain has TRBV5-4 and TRBJ1-2; TRBD1 matches 9 bases. CDR3 length: 14 residues. In germline, CDR1 is SGHNT, CDR2 YYREEE (reference sequence). J was trimmed by 4 bases and V by 5 bases; bases with no gene match: 6. DNA for the CDR3: TGTGCCAGCAGTCGGGACAGGGCGGCCTATGGCTACACCTTC. This translates into CASSRDRAAYGYTF. Full variable domain (remainder filled in from reference TRBV5-4 and TRBJ1-2): ETGVTQSPTHLIKTRGQQVTLRCSSQSGHNTVSWYQQALGQGPQFIFQYYREEENGRGNFPPRFSGLQFPNYSSELNVNALELDDSALYLCASSRDRAAYGYTFGSGTRLTVV.

This clonotype was detected a few times. CDR3 bases: TGTGCCAGCAGCACTAGCGGCACAGATACGCAGTATTTT. Its translation is CASSTSGTDTQYF. The chain has TRBV7-9 and TRBJ2-3, with 7 bases matching TRBD2. The CDR3 runs 13 residues. CDR1 and CDR2 from the germline V gene are SEHNR and FQNEAQ (reference sequence). The V gene end was trimmed by 5 bases and the J gene end by 1 base; junction bases not matched to a gene: 0.

The chain links TRBV5-1 to TRBJ2-7, with D perhaps matching TRBD1 or TRBD2 (5 bases each). The CDR3 length is 13 residues. Looked up from germline, CDR1 is SGHRS and CDR2 is YFSETQ. Between the trimmed V and J ends, which lost 4 bases and 5 bases, there was a span of 13 bases. The CDR3 is CASSGTRGNEQYF. CDR3 sequence (DNA): TGCGCCAGCAGCGGGACGAGAGGAAACGAGCAGTACTTC. The full variable domain, completed using reference TRBV5-1 and TRBJ2-7, is KAGVTQTPRYLIKTRGQQVTLSCSPISGHRSVSWYQQTPGQGLQFLFEYFSETQRNKGNFPGRFSGRQFSNSRSEMNVSTLELGDSALYLCASSGTRGNEQYFGPGTRLTVT.

Only a few counts were recorded for this clonotype. This chain joins TRBV20-1 and TRBJ1-5; D unclear. Between the trimmed V and J ends, which lost 1 base and 1 base, there was a span of 8 bases. This CDR3 is built from 14 residues. Per germline, CDR1 DFQATT and CDR2 SNEGSKA (reference sequence). CDR3 amino acids: CSARGQVSNQPQHF. The CDR3 DNA sequence: TGCAGTGCTAGAGGGCAGGTCAGCAATCAGCCCCAGCATTTT.

There are a few counts of this clonotype. The chain joins TRBV29-1 to TRBJ1-1, with D perhaps matching TRBD1 (5 bases). There are 14 residues in the CDR3. Germline V lookup: CDR1 SQVTM, CDR2 ANQGSEA. Trimming pared 6 bases from V and 4 bases from J, leaving 18 bases between. The CDR3 reads CSVHSSGSGTEAFF. The CDR3 coding sequence is TGCAGCGTCCACTCCTCAGGGAGCGGCACTGAAGCTTTCTTT.